The 10 T cell receptor beta chains below come from one sample, sequenced in a study of shared clonotypes between healthy human individuals. Profiled with immunoSEQ multiplex PCR; TCRdb holds only in-frame clones, not every one. The sample consists of about 1 million clones, approximately 72% of them appearing once. Source material: memory CD4+ T cells sorted from blood. Specified subset: CD45RA-negative fraction. The source is a man between 18 and 35 years old in good health.

About this clone: At one boundary the junction diverges from the germline segment, which might be a read error. V and J are TRBV7-7 and TRBJ2-1; 7 positions match TRBD2. This CDR3 spans 16 amino acids. CDR1 is SSHAT and CDR2 is FNYEAQ in the germline V gene (reference sequence). The CDR3 is CASSFSAGSTLDEQFF. The CDR3 coding sequence is TGTGCTAGCAGCTTCTCAGCGGGAAGCACCCTTGATGAGCAGTTCTTC.

This chain joins TRBV10-3 and TRBJ2-7, with 10 bases that match TRBD1. V dropped 2 bases and J dropped 8; count of bases not matched to a gene: 6. The CDR3 runs to 14 residues. The germline V gene has CDR1 ENHRY and CDR2 SYGVKD. The CDR3 coding sequence is TGTGCCATCAGTGAGGGACAGGGGGATCTGAAGCAGTACTTC. It translates to CAISEGQGDLKQYF.

This chain links TRBV10-2 with TRBJ2-7; D remains ambiguous. Germline CDR1 and CDR2: WSHSY and SAAADI. Trimming removed 7 bases at V and 1 base at J, with 8 bases between. This CDR3 region has 12 residues. CDR3 sequence (DNA): TGCGCCAGCACCGGACGGTCCTACGAGCAGTACTTC. This sequence encodes CASTGRSYEQYF.

V is TRBV5-6 and J is TRBJ2-3; possible D gene TRBD2, 6 bases. Germline V gene lookup returns CDR1 SGHDT and CDR2 YYEEEE. V lost 3 bases and J 0 bases, leaving 11 bases between the germline ends. The CDR3 spans 15 residues. The CDR3 loop is CASSYRTTSTDTQYF. CDR3 bases: TGTGCCAGCAGCTACAGGACTACTAGCACAGATACGCAGTATTTT.

The chain joins TRBV4-1 to TRBJ2-4; unclear D gene. Germline assignment: CDR1 MGHRA and CDR2 YSYEKL. This CDR3 contains 12 residues. V was clipped by 5 bases and J by 3 bases, with 5 bases between them. CDR3 protein: CASSGDKNIQYF. CDR3 DNA sequence: TGCGCCAGCAGCGGGGACAAAAACATTCAGTACTTC.

The V and J genes are TRBV5-4 and TRBJ2-7; D unclear. Germline V lookup: CDR1 SGHNT, CDR2 YYREEE (reference sequence). The CDR3 totals 13 residues. Trimming removed 0 bases from V and 6 bases from J, with 10 bases in between. The CDR3 sequence: CASSLAATGEQYF. In DNA form, the CDR3 reads TGTGCCAGCAGCTTGGCCGCCACCGGCGAGCAGTACTTC.

This clone was seen once. V is TRBV5-1 and J is TRBJ2-7; D is tentatively TRBD1 or TRBD2 (6 bases each). CDR1 is SGHRS and CDR2 is YFSETQ in the germline V gene. V shed 1 base and J shed 0 bases, with 14 bases lying between them. This CDR3 is built from 16 residues. The CDR3 region is CASSLPEGGFSYEQYF. CDR3 sequence (DNA): TGCGCCAGCAGCTTGCCGGAGGGGGGATTCTCCTACGAGCAGTACTTC.

This chain uses TRBV5-1 with TRBJ2-1; TRBD1 might be the D (6 bases). The ends were cut back, 4 bases at V and 3 bases at J, with 14 bases in the middle. From germline, CDR1 is SGHRS and CDR2 YFSETQ. This CDR3 spans 15 amino acids. The CDR3 sequence: CASSPPQGRYNEQFF. The CDR3 coding sequence is TGCGCCAGCAGCCCCCCCCAGGGGCGCTACAATGAGCAGTTCTTC. The full variable domain, its missing parts supplied by reference TRBV5-1 and TRBJ2-1, is KAGVTQTPRYLIKTRGQQVTLSCSPISGHRSVSWYQQTPGQGLQFLFEYFSETQRNKGNFPGRFSGRQFSNSRSEMNVSTLELGDSALYLCASSPPQGRYNEQFFGPGTRLTVL.

CDR3 sequence (DNA): TGTGCCAGCAGCTTATCTGTCTTCGGGGGGAACACCGGGGAGCTGTTTTTT. Its protein product is CASSLSVFGGNTGELFF. The chain has TRBV13 and TRBJ2-2; a weak D match, TRBD2 (6 bases). The germline V and J ends were trimmed by 2 bases and 1 base, with 14 bases remaining between them. CDR3 length: 17 amino acids. Per the germline V gene, CDR1 is PRHDT and CDR2 is FYEKMQ (reference sequence).

The chain recombines TRBV20-1 with TRBJ1-1; weak D call: TRBD1 (5 bases). Looked up from germline, CDR1 is DFQATT and CDR2 is SNEGSKA (reference sequence). V was pared by 6 bases and J by 7 bases, with 9 bases between. The CDR3 covers 10 residues. The CDR3 protein is CSASRDEAFF. In DNA form, the CDR3 reads TGCAGTGCCAGCAGGGATGAAGCTTTCTTT.